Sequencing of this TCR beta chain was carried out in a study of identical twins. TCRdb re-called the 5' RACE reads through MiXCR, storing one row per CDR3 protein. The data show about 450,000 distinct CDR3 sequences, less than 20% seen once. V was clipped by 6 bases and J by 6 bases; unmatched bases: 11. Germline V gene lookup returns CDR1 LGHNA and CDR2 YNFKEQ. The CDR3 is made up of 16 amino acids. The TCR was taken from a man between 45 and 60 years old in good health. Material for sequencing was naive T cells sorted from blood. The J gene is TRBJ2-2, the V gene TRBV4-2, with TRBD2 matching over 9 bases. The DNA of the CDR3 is TGTGCCAGCAGTCCTCGGGCGGGGGGGGGTCCCGGGGAGCTGTTTTTT. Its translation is CASSPRAGGGPGELFF.